The 32 T cell receptor beta chains below were found in one sample sequenced in a study of blood T cell repertoires in COVID-19. Here immunoSEQ multiplex PCR was the method, and the copy in TCRdb shows in-frame clones only, minus some. The profile shows approximately 75,000 clones, roughly 91% of them singletons. Specimen: peripheral blood. All receptors come from a man between 60 and 75 years old with acute or convalescent COVID-19.

The chain employs TRBV20-1 and TRBJ2-7, with 9 bases identical to TRBD2. CDR1 is DFQATT and CDR2 is SNEGSKA in the germline V gene (reference sequence). The CDR3 extends over 14 amino acids. Unmatched junction bases numbered 9, after V lost 3 bases and J lost 6 bases. CDR3: CSASSLAGSPEQYF. The CDR3 DNA reads TGCAGTGCTAGTTCGCTAGCGGGATCCCCCGAGCAGTACTTC.

The V gene is TRBV9, the J gene TRBJ1-2; 10 bases align to TRBD1. Germline V gene sequence: CDR1 SGDLS, CDR2 YYNGEE. The CDR3 contains 18 residues. V gave up 0 bases and J gave up 0 bases; unmatched junction bases: 8. CDR3 in amino acids: CASSVDRDRGLANYGYTF. The CDR3 region has the DNA TGTGCCAGCAGCGTAGACAGGGACAGGGGATTAGCTAACTATGGCTACACCTTC.

The chain has TRBV24-1 and TRBJ1-4; TRBD1 aligns across 7 bases. This CDR3 is built from 16 residues. Per the germline V gene, CDR1 is KGHDR and CDR2 is SFDVKD. The trim removed 3 bases at V and 8 bases at J, leaving 11 bases unmatched. CDR3 nucleotides: TGTGCCACCAGTGATCCAGGCGAGGCAGGGGGAGAAAAACTGTTTTTT. The encoded protein is CATSDPGEAGGEKLFF.

The chain combines TRBV10-3 with TRBJ1-2; the match to TRBD1 covers 11 bases. Germline assignment: CDR1 ENHRY and CDR2 SYGVKD. V trimming: 5 bases; J trimming: 4 bases; junction bases outside the gene matches: 9. The CDR3 extends over 16 amino acids. The CDR3: CAISKSGQGASYGYTF. The CDR3 DNA reads TGTGCCATCAGTAAATCAGGACAGGGGGCCTCCTATGGCTACACCTTC.

The J gene is TRBJ1-1, the V gene TRBV24-1, with 10 bases that match TRBD1. CDR1 KGHDR and CDR2 SFDVKD come from the germline V gene. V lost 2 bases to trimming and J lost 5 bases; unmatched junction nucleotides: 10. CDR3 length equals 17 residues. The CDR3 nucleotides are TGTGCCACCAGTGATTCGTCTTTGGGACAGGGGCATACTGAAGCTTTCTTT. Translating gives CATSDSSLGQGHTEAFF.

This rearrangement joins TRBV5-6 to TRBJ2-5, with 9 bases that match TRBD2. Germline trimming cut 3 bases from V and 5 bases from J; bases unmatched to any gene: 8. This CDR3 is 15 amino acids long. Germline V gene data show CDR1 as SGHDT and CDR2 as YYEEEE. CDR3 DNA sequence: TGTGCCAGCAGCTCCTATAGCGGGAGAGGGGAGACCCAGTACTTC. It is translated as CASSSYSGRGETQYF.

This clone has just one count. The chain has TRBV5-4 and TRBJ1-1; possible D gene TRBD1, 5 bases. CDR1 and CDR2 (germline): SGHNT, YYREEE (reference sequence). The CDR3 consists of 15 residues. Trimming cost V 6 bases and J 7 bases, with 22 bases left between them. The CDR3 here is CASMESGGGLGEAFF. CDR3 nucleotides: TGTGCCAGCATGGAGTCCGGGGGGGGTCTCGGTGAAGCTTTCTTT.

This rearrangement joins TRBV9 to TRBJ2-3; possible D gene TRBD1, 6 bases. V dropped 4 bases and J dropped 0 bases, with 15 bases sitting between them. CDR1 and CDR2 from the germline V gene are SGDLS and YYNGEE. The CDR3 spans 16 residues. This CDR3 reads CASSLPGTTSTDTQYF. The CDR3 bases are TGTGCCAGCAGCTTACCCGGGACAACGAGCACAGATACGCAGTATTTT.

The J gene is TRBJ1-3, the V gene TRBV9, with D unclear. The germline CDR1 and CDR2 sequences are SGDLS and YYNGEE. This CDR3 has 14 amino acids. Trimming removed 1 base at V and 8 bases at J, with 13 bases between. The CDR3 reads CASSVLGYVDTIYF. The CDR3 DNA reads TGTGCCAGCAGCGTATTGGGCTATGTGGACACCATATATTTT.

This clone was found a few times. This chain links TRBV5-4 with TRBJ2-7; D gene uncertain. The CDR3 contains 13 residues. Germline lookup yields CDR1 SGHNT and CDR2 YYREEE (reference sequence). The V and J ends lost 3 bases and 2 bases respectively, with 9 bases between them. The CDR3 is CASSSLGTYEQYF. CDR3 bases: TGTGCCAGCAGCTCCCTGGGCACCTACGAGCAGTACTTC. The full variable domain, in which reference TRBV5-4 and TRBJ2-7 provide the parts outside the CDR3, is ETGVTQSPTHLIKTRGQQVTLRCSSQSGHNTVSWYQQALGQGPQFIFQYYREEENGRGNFPPRFSGLQFPNYSSELNVNALELDDSALYLCASSSLGTYEQYFGPGTRLTVT.

This sequence joins TRBV19 and TRBJ1-4, with TRBD1 matching over 7 bases. Germline V gives CDR1 LNHDA, CDR2 SQIVND (reference sequence). V was clipped by 3 bases and J by 5 bases; unmatched bases: 3. The CDR3 spans 14 residues. CDR3: CASSIDRANEKLFF. In nucleotides, the CDR3 is TGTGCCAGTAGTATCGACAGGGCGAATGAAAAACTGTTTTTT.

V is TRBV3-1 (or the pseudogene TRBV3-2) and J is TRBJ2-7; the match to TRBD2 covers 12 bases. J was trimmed by 3 bases and V by 6 bases; bases with no gene match: 6. The CDR3 contains 15 residues. Germline CDR1 and CDR2: LGHDT and YNNKEL (reference sequence). The CDR3 spells CASRLTSGGLYEQYF. CDR3 nucleotides: TGTGCCAGCAGACTTACTAGCGGGGGGCTCTACGAGCAGTACTTC.

This chain connects TRBV19 to TRBJ2-7; 7 bases map to TRBD2. This CDR3 has 16 residues. Germline V gene data show CDR1 as LNHDA and CDR2 as SQIVND (reference sequence). J was trimmed by 4 bases and V by 5 bases; bases with no gene match: 14. The CDR3 sequence: CASSPTPGRANYEQYF. CDR3 bases: TGTGCCAGTAGTCCAACCCCTGGGAGGGCAAATTACGAGCAGTACTTC.

The chain has TRBV6-5 and TRBJ2-7, with D tentatively TRBD1 (5 bases). CDR3 length: 13 residues. CDR1 is MNHEY, CDR2 SVGAGI, per germline. Between the trimmed V and J ends, which lost 6 bases and 0 bases, there was a span of 9 bases. CDR3 coding DNA: TGTGCCAGCAGCCCGACAGCCTCCTACGAGCAGTACTTC. Translating gives CASSPTASYEQYF.

J is TRBJ2-5 and V is TRBV14; maybe TRBD1 (6 bases). The CDR3 is made up of 13 amino acids. Germline lookup yields CDR1 SGHDN and CDR2 FVKESK. V was trimmed by 1 base and J by 4 bases, leaving 7 bases between them. For the CDR3, the DNA is TGTGCCAGCAGCCAAGGCAGGGGAGAGACCCAGTACTTC. This encodes CASSQGRGETQYF. Supplemented by reference TRBV14 and TRBJ2-5, the full variable domain reads EAGVTQFPSHSVIEKGQTVTLRCDPISGHDNLYWYRRVMGKEIKFLLHFVKESKQDESGMPNNRFLAERTGGTYSTLKVQPAELEDSGVYFCASSQGRGETQYFGPGTRLLVL.

A single count supports this clone. The chain has TRBV27 and TRBJ1-1, with 7 bases identical to TRBD1. Germline CDR1 is MNHEY and CDR2 is SMNVEV (reference sequence). Trimming cost V 6 bases and J 5 bases; bases outside gene matches: 15. This CDR3 is 16 amino acids long. CDR3 coding DNA: TGTGCCAGCAGAGGTACGACAGGGAGCGAGGGGACTGAAGCTTTCTTT. Its translation is CASRGTTGSEGTEAFF.

This chain uses TRBV7-2 with TRBJ1-1, with 9 bases matching TRBD1. V trimming: 1 base; J trimming: 5 bases; junction bases outside the gene matches: 5. The germline CDR1 and CDR2 sequences are SGHTA and FQGNSA. CDR3 length: 15 residues. This chain's CDR3 is CASSLDRGPWTEAFF. DNA for the CDR3: TGTGCCAGCAGCTTAGACAGGGGGCCGTGGACTGAAGCTTTCTTT.

The chain recombines TRBV5-8 with TRBJ2-3, with 7 nucleotides matching TRBD1. The length of the CDR3 is 17 residues. J gave up 0 bases and V 0 bases, and 7 bases lay outside the gene matches. Germline CDR1 SGHTS, CDR2 YDEGEE. The CDR3 sequence: CASSLDRGSSSTDTQYF. CDR3 DNA: TGTGCCAGCAGCTTGGACAGGGGAAGCTCTAGCACAGATACGCAGTATTTT.

The count of this clone is one. The J gene is TRBJ1-3, the V gene TRBV5-6; D is perhaps TRBD1 (5 bases). V was cut by 0 bases and J by 4 bases, with 17 bases left in between. CDR1 is SGHDT, CDR2 YYEEEE, per germline. The CDR3 extends over 17 amino acids. The CDR3 nucleotides are TGTGCCAGCAGCTTGGTCCCGACAACTTCAGGGGGAAACACCATATATTTT. Amino acids: CASSLVPTTSGGNTIYF.

The chain combines TRBV4-1 with TRBJ1-5; D possibly corresponds to TRBD1 (6 bases). The CDR3 sequence is 14 residues long. The germline gives CDR1 MGHRA, CDR2 YSYEKL. V lost 4 bases, J lost 6 bases, and 13 bases lay in between. CDR3 sequence (DNA): TGCGCCAGCAGCCCCGGAGGGGGGGTTCAGCCCCAGCATTTT. Its protein product is CASSPGGGVQPQHF.

The chain links TRBV7-7 to TRBJ2-5, with D possibly being TRBD2 (6 bases). Germline-derived CDR1 and CDR2 are SSHAT and FNYEAQ (reference sequence). This CDR3 spans 13 amino acids. V dropped 4 bases and J dropped 5 bases, with 11 bases sitting between them. The CDR3 region is CASSSLASETQYF. CDR3 nucleotides: TGTGCCAGCAGCTCTCTAGCGTCGGAGACCCAGTACTTC.

The V call is TRBV5-4, the J call TRBJ2-1; 14 bases line up with TRBD2. Germline V gives CDR1 SGHNT, CDR2 YYREEE (reference sequence). Trimming cost V 4 bases and J 5 bases; bases outside gene matches: 2. This CDR3 is built from 15 residues. The CDR3 region is CASSQGLAGDNEQFF. Written as DNA, the CDR3 is TGTGCCAGCAGCCAGGGACTAGCGGGGGACAATGAGCAGTTCTTC.

The chain employs TRBV2 and TRBJ1-5; weak D call: TRBD1 (6 bases). V dropped 5 bases and J dropped 5 bases, with 16 bases sitting between them. Per the germline V gene, CDR1 is SNHLY and CDR2 is FYNNEI. CDR3 length equals 15 residues. The CDR3 DNA follows: TGTGCCAGCAGTCGTCTAAGGGGGGGGGATCAGCCCCAGCATTTT. This translates into CASSRLRGGDQPQHF.

This rearrangement joins TRBV11-2 to TRBJ2-5; 8 bases map to TRBD1. Germline-derived CDR1 and CDR2 are SGHAT and FQNNGV. V trimming: 5 bases; J trimming: 5 bases; junction bases outside the gene matches: 10. The CDR3 contains 15 residues. The CDR3 coding sequence is TGTGCCAGCAGCGCCGGACCAGGGGGCTTGGAGACCCAGTACTTC. Translating it yields CASSAGPGGLETQYF.

V is TRBV6-4 and J is TRBJ1-1; no clear D. Trimming left V 5 bases short and J 0 bases short, with 10 bases between. In germline, CDR1 is MRHNA, CDR2 SNTAGT. CDR3 length: 14 residues. CDR3 region: CASSRVEMNTEAFF. The CDR3 nucleotides are TGTGCCAGCAGTCGGGTCGAAATGAACACTGAAGCTTTCTTT.

The rearrangement joins TRBV7-2 to TRBJ2-2, with D maybe TRBD2 (7 bases). The V end was cut by 7 bases, the J end by 0 bases, with 12 bases between. CDR1 and CDR2 from the germline V gene are SGHTA and FQGNSA. The CDR3 is 15 amino acids. This CDR3 reads CASTRGGPNTGELFF. CDR3 coding DNA: TGTGCCAGCACCCGCGGGGGCCCGAACACCGGGGAGCTGTTTTTT.

This rearrangement joins TRBV10-2 to TRBJ2-7, with 7 positions matching TRBD1. CDR1 WSHSY and CDR2 SAAADI come from the germline V gene. Germline trimming cut 9 bases from V and 5 bases from J; bases unmatched to any gene: 10. The CDR3 consists of 13 residues. The CDR3 here is CASTETGSHEQYF. In DNA, the CDR3 is TGCGCCAGTACCGAGACAGGGTCCCACGAGCAGTACTTC.

The V call is TRBV12-3 or TRBV12-4, the J call TRBJ1-1; D call uncertain. V was clipped by 3 bases and J by 6 bases, with 11 bases between them. The CDR3 is made up of 13 amino acids. CDR3 coding DNA: TGTGCCAGCAGTTTCGCCATACTCTCTGAAGCTTTCTTT. This sequence encodes CASSFAILSEAFF.

The chain recombines TRBV6-5 with TRBJ2-7, with D maybe TRBD2 (5 bases). This CDR3 spans 14 amino acids. V was pared by 7 bases and J by 0 bases, with 13 bases between. Germline CDR1 is MNHEY and CDR2 is SVGAGI. CDR3 region: CASKGEVDSYEQYF. The CDR3 DNA reads TGTGCCAGCAAGGGAGAGGTTGACTCCTACGAGCAGTACTTC.

This rearrangement joins TRBV2 to TRBJ1-4; D ambiguous. CDR1 SNHLY and CDR2 FYNNEI come from the germline V gene. Trimming pared 7 bases from V and 0 bases from J, leaving 9 bases between. This CDR3 region has 14 residues. The CDR3 here is CASNPGTTNEKLFF. DNA of the CDR3: TGTGCCAGCAATCCGGGGACAACTAATGAAAAACTGTTTTTT.

Only one count was recorded for this clone. The chain carries TRBV6-5 and TRBJ1-4; D gene unclear. With 6 bases removed from V and 7 bases from J, the gap between germline ends came to 15 bases. The CDR3 has 14 amino acids. Germline V CDR1 and CDR2: MNHEY, SVGAGI. The CDR3 bases are TGTGCCAGCAGCCTACGCCAGGCTCCTGAAAAACTGTTTTTT. Its translation is CASSLRQAPEKLFF.

CDR3 in DNA: TGTGCCAGCAGTTTATTTGGCAGGGCCACAGATACGCAGTATTTT. Amino acids: CASSLFGRATDTQYF. The rearrangement joins TRBV28 to TRBJ2-3, with TRBD1 as a possible D gene (5 bases). Germline assignment: CDR1 MDHEN and CDR2 SYDVKM. Trimming shortened V by 1 base and J by 2 bases, and 10 bases separated the two germline ends. The CDR3 has 15 amino acids.